The present T cell receptor beta chain was sequenced within a study of control samples from healthy donors and cancer patients. Clones were read by immunoSEQ multiplex PCR, and TCRdb kept only the in-frame ones, dropping some. The sample has just over 80,000 clones; approximately 94% are singletons. The CDR3 contains 14 residues. The germline V gene encodes CDR1 SGHRS and CDR2 YFSETQ. The V end lost 2 bases, the J end lost 2 bases, and 10 bases lay between the germline ends. Material for sequencing was blood. This receptor was obtained from a woman aged 18-29 years in good health. The V call is TRBV5-1, the J call TRBJ1-1; D not resolved. The CDR3 DNA sequence: TGCGCCAGCAGCTTAGGAGGGCCAAACACTGAAGCTTTCTTT. Encoded protein: CASSLGGPNTEAFF.